The present TCR beta chain was sequenced within a study of CD8 T cells in Susac syndrome. CD8+ and CD4+ blood T cells underwent TCR beta sequencing. Negative isolation was used for CD8+ and CD4+ T cells, and FACS enrichment was applied to TEMRA cells. V was clipped by 0 bases and J by 8 bases, with 18 bases between them. Germline assignment: CDR1 SGHNT and CDR2 YYREEE (reference sequence). The CDR3 has 16 amino acids. With random hexamers, roughly 0.45 to 1 ug RNA was reverse transcribed. TCRdb called the immunoSEQ multiplex PCR reads again in MiXCR, with one record for every CDR3 protein. Altogether around 230,000 distinct CDR3 sequences are present, around 96% being singletons, with the ten largest covering around 0.099%.

The specimen was CD4+ T cells from PBMCs. This sequence originates from a human donor with multiple sclerosis. The gene calls are TRBV5-4 and TRBJ2-1; D not resolved. In DNA, the CDR3 is TGTGCCAGCAGCTTGGGTGCCCGAGGATCCGTTGATGAGCAGTTCTTC. Its translation is CASSLGARGSVDEQFF. Full variable domain (outside the CDR3, taken from reference TRBV5-4 and TRBJ2-1): ETGVTQSPTHLIKTRGQQVTLRCSSQSGHNTVSWYQQALGQGPQFIFQYYREEENGRGNFPPRFSGLQFPNYSSELNVNALELDDSALYLCASSLGARGSVDEQFFGPGTRLTVL.